This TCR beta chain was identified during a study of CD8 T cells in cerebrospinal fluid in Alzheimer's disease. By frequency, this clonotype is medium-sized. Germline V gives CDR1 SGDLS, CDR2 YYNGEE. CDR3 length: 19 amino acids. TCRdb reanalyzed the 10x single-cell sequencing reads, giving one entry per CDR3 protein sequence and no DNA. This sample's table reports over a thousand distinct CDR3 sequences. The gene calls are TRBV9 and TRBJ2-3; TCRdb's assignment of TRBD1 cannot be checked, as there is no DNA. The sample comprised cerebrospinal fluid. The TCR sequence derives from a human donor with Alzheimer's disease. The CDR3 sequence: CASSVAHGWGTGGTDTQYF.